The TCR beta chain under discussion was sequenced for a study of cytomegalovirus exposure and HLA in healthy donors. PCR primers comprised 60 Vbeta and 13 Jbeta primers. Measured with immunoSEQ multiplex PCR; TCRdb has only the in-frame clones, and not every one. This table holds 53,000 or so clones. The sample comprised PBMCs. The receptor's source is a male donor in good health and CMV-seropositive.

Here the CDR3 DNA reads TGTGCCAGCAGCTCCGCGGGGTCCGCCAATCAGCCCCAGCATTTT. It yields the protein CASSSAGSANQPQHF. The chain joins TRBV5-8 to TRBJ1-5; D unclear. The germline V gene encodes CDR1 SGHTS and CDR2 YDEGEE. V lost 3 bases and J 3 bases, leaving 13 bases between the germline ends. There are 15 residues in the CDR3.